This entry lists 20 T cell receptor beta chains sequenced from one sample in a study of cytomegalovirus exposure and HLA in healthy donors. With 60 Vbeta and 13 Jbeta primers, the PCR was carried out. The table came from immunoSEQ multiplex PCR; TCRdb's copy has only in-frame clones and leaves some out. The table has 150,000 to 200,000 clones, around 80% seen once; the top ten hold roughly 2.1%. The sample consisted of PBMCs. These receptors originate from a woman aged 30 to 39 in good health and CMV-seropositive.

As for this clone: The missing conserved phenylalanine or tryptophan at the end of this CDR3 makes a read error likely. The chain carries TRBV6-6 and TRBJ1-5, with TRBD1 as a possible D gene (6 bases). The CDR3 spans 14 residues. Germline V lookup: CDR1 MNHNY, CDR2 SVGAGI (reference sequence). The V end was cut by 6 bases, the J end by 6 bases, with 15 bases between. Here the CDR3 reads CASRSQGSGQPQHV. CDR3 bases: TGTGCCAGCAGATCGCAGGGGTCTGGTCAGCCCCAGCATGTT.

The V call is TRBV29-1, the J call TRBJ1-4, with TRBD1 as a possible D gene (6 bases). CDR1 and CDR2 from the germline V gene are SQVTM and ANQGSEA. V lost 5 bases, J lost 8 bases, and 15 bases lay in between. This CDR3 has 13 amino acids. The CDR3 nucleotides read TGCAGCGTTAGCAGGGGCGTTCAAGAAAAACTGTTTTTT. Translation: CSVSRGVQEKLFF. Looking up the rest from reference TRBV29-1 and TRBJ1-4 gives the full variable domain: SAVISQKPSRDICQRGTSLTIQCQVDSQVTMMFWYRQQPGQSLTLIATANQGSEATYESGFVIDKFPISRPNLTFSTLTVSNMSPEDSSIYLCSVSRGVQEKLFFGSGTQLSVL.

In DNA form, the CDR3 reads TGTGCCAGCAGCTTAGTAGGCGCGGGAGACTTGTACGAGCAGTACTTC. It encodes CASSLVGAGDLYEQYF. The V gene is TRBV7-2, the J gene TRBJ2-7; TRBD2 aligns across 7 bases. The CDR3 sequence is 16 residues long. The V gene end was trimmed by 1 base and the J gene end by 4 bases; junction bases not matched to a gene: 10. Germline V gene sequence: CDR1 SGHTA, CDR2 FQGNSA.

V gene TRBV2 combines with J gene TRBJ1-5, with D tentatively TRBD1 (6 bases). Germline assignment: CDR1 SNHLY and CDR2 FYNNEI. The CDR3 has 15 residues. Between the trimmed V and J ends, which lost 8 bases and 1 base, there was a span of 15 bases. The CDR3 here is CASGKLDSSNQPQHF. As DNA, the CDR3 is TGTGCCAGCGGGAAATTGGACAGCAGCAATCAGCCCCAGCATTTT.

The rearrangement joins TRBV7-9 to TRBJ1-5, with 8 bases aligning to TRBD1. The trim removed 5 bases at V and 5 bases at J, leaving 5 bases unmatched. Germline CDR1 is SEHNR and CDR2 is FQNEAQ (reference sequence). The CDR3 spans 14 residues. The CDR3 reads CASSPGTGDQPQHF. In DNA, the CDR3 is TGTGCCAGCAGCCCCGGGACAGGCGATCAGCCCCAGCATTTT.

The chain carries TRBV6-5 and TRBJ2-7; 7 bases line up with TRBD2. The CDR3 has 13 amino acids. Germline V lookup: CDR1 MNHEY, CDR2 SVGAGI. After removal of 5 bases from V and 3 bases from J, the junction contained 4 bases not matched to a gene. CDR3 sequence reads: CASSKSGVYEQYF. CDR3 DNA sequence: TGTGCCAGCAGTAAAAGCGGGGTCTACGAGCAGTACTTC.

This clone occurred a few times. The chain combines TRBV6-5 with TRBJ1-1; tentative D call: TRBD1 (5 bases). CDR3 length equals 14 residues. V shed 4 bases and J shed 5 bases, with 14 bases lying between them. Germline V lookup: CDR1 MNHEY, CDR2 SVGAGI. The CDR3 spells CASSFTPRVTEAFF. In DNA form, the CDR3 reads TGTGCCAGCAGTTTTACTCCCAGGGTGACTGAAGCTTTCTTT.

The rearrangement links TRBV9 to TRBJ1-1; the D is unclear. Germline V CDR1 and CDR2: SGDLS, YYNGEE. Trimming left V 1 base short and J 1 base short, with 5 bases between. The CDR3 extends over 13 amino acids. CDR3 sequence reads: CASSVTPNTEAFF. CDR3 nucleotides: TGTGCCAGCAGCGTAACACCGAACACTGAAGCTTTCTTT.

In nucleotides, the CDR3 is TGTGCCAGCAGTTACACCGGGACAGTACAGCAGTACTTC. It translates to CASSYTGTVQQYF. The chain employs TRBV7-2 and TRBJ2-7, with 7 bases aligning to TRBD1. The trim removed 6 bases at V and 8 bases at J, leaving 10 bases unmatched. Germline V gene data show CDR1 as SGHTA and CDR2 as FQGNSA. The CDR3 covers 13 residues.

This chain links TRBV10-1 with TRBJ2-3, with TRBD2 matching 11 bases. From germline, CDR1 is WNHNN and CDR2 SYGVQD (reference sequence). The CDR3 consists of 13 residues. Unmatched junction bases numbered 1, after V lost 6 bases and J lost 5 bases. CDR3 residues: CASSGLAGDTQYF. The CDR3 DNA reads TGCGCCAGCAGCGGACTAGCGGGAGATACGCAGTATTTT.

The chain recombines TRBV27 with TRBJ1-5, with 7 bases fitting TRBD1. The CDR3 sequence is 15 residues long. The junction had 10 bases not matched to a gene; V was cut back by 2 bases and J by 9 bases. Germline V gene lookup returns CDR1 MNHEY and CDR2 SMNVEV (reference sequence). CDR3 amino acids: CASSLGGQRSGPQHF. The DNA for the CDR3 is TGTGCCAGCAGTTTAGGGGGACAGCGCTCTGGGCCCCAGCATTTT.

The V call is TRBV18, the J call TRBJ2-1, with 8 bases that match TRBD2. The CDR3 totals 15 residues. In germline, CDR1 is KGHSH, CDR2 LQKENI. V shed 4 bases, J shed 6 bases, and the junction held 8 bases outside the gene matches. For the CDR3, the DNA is TGTGCCAGCTCACGAGGAGCGGGGGACCTCAATGAGCAGTTCTTC. Its protein product is CASSRGAGDLNEQFF.

This rearrangement joins TRBV30 to TRBJ1-3, with D tentatively TRBD1 (5 bases). The ends were cut back, 1 base at V and 4 bases at J, with 8 bases in the middle. CDR1 and CDR2 (germline): GTSNPN, SVGIG (reference sequence). The CDR3 length is 13 residues. Here the CDR3 DNA reads TGTGCCTGGAGTGCACAGGCAGGAAACACCATATATTTT. Its translation is CAWSAQAGNTIYF.

The chain has TRBV6-5 and TRBJ2-7, with D tentatively TRBD2 (6 bases). V gave up 2 bases and J gave up 0 bases, with 14 bases separating them. This CDR3 has 16 amino acids. Germline loops: CDR1 MNHEY, CDR2 SVGAGI. CDR3 nucleotide sequence: TGTGCCAGCAGTTACGGCCGCTCGGGGGTCTCCTACGAGCAGTACTTC. Translated, it gives CASSYGRSGVSYEQYF.

Written as DNA, the CDR3 is TGTGCCAGCAGTTTAGTGCGGGGTTCCTACGAGCAGTACTTC. This sequence encodes CASSLVRGSYEQYF. The chain combines TRBV27 with TRBJ2-7; TRBD2 is a possible D gene (6 bases). The V end was cut by 2 bases, the J end by 1 base, with 9 bases between. The CDR3 consists of 14 residues. Germline V gene sequence: CDR1 MNHEY, CDR2 SMNVEV (reference sequence).

The rearrangement links TRBV14 to TRBJ1-1; D is uncertain. Trimming took 6 bases from V and 1 from J, leaving 12 bases between them. The germline CDR1 and CDR2 sequences are SGHDN and FVKESK. The CDR3 runs to 14 residues. The CDR3 reads CASSPLQRNTEAFF. CDR3 in DNA: TGTGCCAGCAGTCCGCTACAGAGGAACACTGAAGCTTTCTTT.

The genes are TRBV30 and TRBJ2-1; no firm D call. Germline CDR1 and CDR2: GTSNPN and SVGIG (reference sequence). Trimming pared 0 bases from V and 7 bases from J, leaving 7 bases between. The CDR3 is 12 amino acids. The CDR3 protein is CAWSVRGNEQFF. For the CDR3, the DNA is TGTGCCTGGAGTGTACGAGGAAATGAGCAGTTCTTC.

The rearrangement uses TRBV30 and TRBJ2-5; 7 bases fit TRBD1. The CDR3 loop spans 15 amino acids. CDR1 GTSNPN and CDR2 SVGIG come from the germline V gene (reference sequence). J lost 5 bases, V lost 0 bases, and 9 bases had no gene match. CDR3 amino acids: CAWSVRQGVLETQYF. The CDR3 DNA reads as TGTGCCTGGAGTGTACGGCAGGGGGTGCTTGAGACCCAGTACTTC. Full variable domain (remainder filled in from reference TRBV30 and TRBJ2-5): SQTIHQWPATLVQPVGSPLSLECTVEGTSNPNLYWYRQAAGRGLQLLFYSVGIGQISSEVPQNLSASRPQDRQFILSSKKLLLSDSGFYLCAWSVRQGVLETQYFGPGTRLLVL.

This clone was seen once. This chain joins TRBV29-1 and TRBJ2-3; D may be TRBD2 (5 bases). V was clipped by 6 bases and J by 2 bases, with 12 bases between them. Germline CDR1 reads SQVTM; CDR2 reads ANQGSEA. The CDR3 is 13 amino acids. CDR3 amino acids: CSVGLGNTDTQYF. The CDR3 nucleotides are TGCAGCGTAGGACTGGGGAACACAGATACGCAGTATTTT.

The J gene is TRBJ2-4, the V gene TRBV7-2; D unclear. Per the germline V gene, CDR1 is SGHTA and CDR2 is FQGNSA. Trimming cost V 4 bases and J 8 bases, with 18 bases left between them. CDR3 length equals 15 residues. The CDR3 region is CASSSTAVGRYIQYF. Written as DNA, the CDR3 is TGTGCCAGCAGCTCTACGGCGGTGGGTCGTTACATTCAGTACTTC. The whole variable domain, remainder taken from reference TRBV7-2 and TRBJ2-4, is GAGVSQSPSNKVTEKGKDVELRCDPISGHTALYWYRQSLGQGLEFLIYFQGNSAPDKSGLPSDRFSAERTGGSVSTLTIQRTQQEDSAVYLCASSSTAVGRYIQYFGAGTRLSVL.